This T cell receptor beta chain was obtained from a study of CD8+CD57+ T cells in acquired aplastic anemia. Study overall: Mean yield of DNA from sorted CD4+ and CD8+ cells was roughly 3.1 ug. Notes on the study in general: Significance was not reached for CD8+ Simpson's diversity between patients and controls. It was found that some 30 CD8+ CDR3 sequences were shared between patients and controls.

The template for TCR beta VDJ and CDR3 sequence profiling was genomic DNA. TCRdb processed the reads anew with MiXCR; each CDR3 protein has one entry. This repertoire shows some 130,000 distinct CDR3 sequences, 41% found once; its top ten account for less than 8.5%. This clonotype appeared many times. Its matching antigen is unknown. Trimming removed 5 bases at V and 2 bases at J, with 18 bases between. The CDR3 is made up of 16 amino acids. Source material: sorted CD4+, CD8+, or CD8+CD57+ T cells (not recorded which) from PBMCs. The V call is TRBV12-3 or TRBV12-4, the J call TRBJ1-1, with D possibly being TRBD1 (5 bases). This TCR was sampled from a human donor in good health, serving as a control. The CDR3, as DNA: TGTGCCAGCAGTACGGCAGGGAGAGGTTTAAACACTGAAGCTTTCTTT. It encodes CASSTAGRGLNTEAFF.